This is a list of T cell receptor beta chains from one sample in a study of blood T cell repertoires in COVID-19. Measured with immunoSEQ multiplex PCR; TCRdb has only the in-frame clones, and not every one. The data hold about 150,000 clones, with about 80% observed a single time. Sequences were obtained from peripheral blood. The receptors shown here come from a woman aged 55-70 years with COVID-19, enrolled during active disease. Each CDR3 is given with its conserved first and last residue. The order of the fields is D gene, V gene, CDR3 protein. The D gene is left open where the match is weak.

TRBD1,TRBV18,CASSIGPISGTGGGTEAFF
-,TRBV15,CATSTVPENIQYF
-,TRBV5-1,CASSLGGQGGNTIYF
TRBD1,TRBV7-9,CASSLAGTGGAYEKLFF
-,TRBV6-5,CASAPGTTLYGYTF
-,TRBV12-3/TRBV12-4,CASSLAQVEQFF
-,TRBV12-3/TRBV12-4,CASSLLFQPQHF
-,TRBV7-3,CASSPGGSYNEQFF
-,TRBV6-2/TRBV6-3,CASSYQRGGTQPQHF
TRBD2,TRBV9,CASSRDYTDTQYF
-,TRBV9,CASSVGSSNQPQHF
TRBD2,TRBV7-2,CASSTSGVVHNEQFF
-,TRBV6-5,CASKETGELFF
TRBD2,TRBV5-4,CASSGSSGEGVNGELFF
TRBD1,TRBV24-1,CATRDRAFNEQFF
-,TRBV12-5,CASEPGQLSNQPQHF
TRBD1,TRBV5-6,CASSFLGTAYGYTF
-,TRBV5-1,CASSRIGGGGQPQHF
TRBD2,TRBV24-1,CATSDSTSGRGTQYF
TRBD2,TRBV25-1,CASSDELAGIYEQYF
TRBD1,TRBV5-1,CASSWGQPLSEAFF